This is a list of T cell receptor beta chains from one sample in a study of T cell responses to AZD1222 COVID-19 vaccine. Clones were sequenced by immunoSEQ multiplex PCR, and TCRdb holds only the in-frame ones, with some missing. The sample records 110,000 to 150,000 clones, around nine tenths being singletons. The sample consisted of peripheral blood, taken on day 0 of AZD1222 vaccination. The receptors here all came from an adult in good health. CDR3s include the opening cysteine and the closing phenylalanine or tryptophan. Each record gives: CDR3 protein, CDR3 DNA, clone size, D gene, V gene, J gene. A D gene is named only where the DNA matches it firmly. Part of the rows lack a size; the others show once, few, many or a class for expanded clones.

CDR3aa: CASSPLPGQGAYEQYF
CDR3nt: TGTGCCAGCTCACCCCTACCGGGACAGGGGGCCTACGAGCAGTACTTC
abundance: once
d_gene: TRBD1
v_gene: TRBV18
j_gene: TRBJ2-7

CDR3aa: CASRFGDEKLFF
CDR3nt: TGTGCCAGTAGATTCGGGGATGAAAAACTGTTTTTT
abundance: .
d_gene: .
v_gene: TRBV19
j_gene: TRBJ1-4

CDR3aa: CAWSVGVGNTIYF
CDR3nt: TGTGCCTGGAGTGTTGGGGTCGGAAACACCATATATTTT
abundance: .
d_gene: .
v_gene: TRBV30
j_gene: TRBJ1-3

CDR3aa: CASSPGGLAKNIQYF
CDR3nt: TGCGCCAGCAGCCCCGGGGGCTTAGCCAAAAACATTCAGTACTTC
abundance: .
d_gene: .
v_gene: TRBV5-1
j_gene: TRBJ2-4

CDR3aa: CASRPGLNTDTQYF
CDR3nt: TGTGCCAGCAGGCCGGGACTAAACACAGATACGCAGTATTTT
abundance: .
d_gene: TRBD2
v_gene: TRBV2
j_gene: TRBJ2-3

CDR3aa: CASKNRDRGVSEQYF
CDR3nt: TGTGCCAGCAAAAACCGGGACAGGGGAGTTTCCGAGCAGTACTTC
abundance: .
d_gene: TRBD1
v_gene: TRBV6-5
j_gene: TRBJ2-7

CDR3aa: CASSLQSSGYGYTF
CDR3nt: TGTGCCAGCAGCTTACAATCCTCTGGCTATGGCTACACCTTC
abundance: .
d_gene: .
v_gene: TRBV5-6
j_gene: TRBJ1-2

CDR3aa: CASSLEAGLTYGYTF
CDR3nt: TGCGCCAGCAGCTTGGAAGCAGGTCTCACCTATGGCTACACCTTC
abundance: .
d_gene: .
v_gene: TRBV5-1
j_gene: TRBJ1-2

CDR3aa: CASSQDLLWTETYNEQFF
CDR3nt: TGTGCCAGCAGCCAAGATCTCCTCTGGACAGAGACCTACAATGAGCAGTTCTTC
abundance: .
d_gene: .
v_gene: TRBV14
j_gene: TRBJ2-1

CDR3aa: CASSLEGHRGYDYGYTF
CDR3nt: TGCGCCAGCAGCTTGGAAGGACATCGAGGGTACGACTATGGCTACACCTTC
abundance: .
d_gene: .
v_gene: TRBV5-1
j_gene: TRBJ1-2

CDR3aa: CASSLGQGRGSTEAFF
CDR3nt: TGTGCCAGCAGCTTAGGCCAGGGCAGAGGTAGCACTGAAGCTTTCTTT
abundance: .
d_gene: .
v_gene: TRBV7-2
j_gene: TRBJ1-1

CDR3aa: CASSLRGQTEAFF
CDR3nt: TGTGCCAGCAGTTTGCGGGGTCAGACTGAAGCTTTCTTT
abundance: .
d_gene: .
v_gene: TRBV27
j_gene: TRBJ1-1

CDR3aa: CASSPRAANSYEQYF
CDR3nt: TGTGCCAGCAGCCCGAGGGCGGCCAACTCCTACGAGCAGTACTTC
abundance: once
d_gene: .
v_gene: TRBV7-9
j_gene: TRBJ2-7

CDR3aa: CASSARDRTNTGELFF
CDR3nt: TGTGCCAGCAGCGCCCGAGACAGGACTAACACCGGGGAGCTGTTTTTT
abundance: .
d_gene: .
v_gene: TRBV9
j_gene: TRBJ2-2

CDR3aa: CASSAREGGNTIYF
CDR3nt: TGTGCCAGCAGTGCCAGGGAAGGGGGAAACACCATATATTTT
abundance: .
d_gene: .
v_gene: TRBV2
j_gene: TRBJ1-3

CDR3aa: CSVEVGGMFGELFF
CDR3nt: TGCAGCGTTGAAGTGGGGGGAATGTTCGGGGAGCTGTTTTTT
abundance: .
d_gene: .
v_gene: TRBV29-1
j_gene: TRBJ2-2

CDR3aa: CASAHNRGDKYF
CDR3nt: TGTGCTAGTGCCCACAATCGGGGGGACAAATATTTT
abundance: .
d_gene: .
v_gene: TRBV12-5
j_gene: TRBJ1-3

CDR3aa: CASSPRTDLNYGYTF
CDR3nt: TGTGCCAGCAGTCCAAGGACGGACCTTAACTATGGCTACACCTTC
abundance: .
d_gene: .
v_gene: TRBV11-3
j_gene: TRBJ1-2

CDR3aa: CASSLFSGLASEQYF
CDR3nt: TGTGCCAGCAGCTTATTTTCGGGACTAGCCAGCGAGCAGTACTTC
abundance: .
d_gene: TRBD2
v_gene: TRBV7-2
j_gene: TRBJ2-7